The 16 T cell receptor beta chains in this list originate from one sample, sequenced in a study of T cell responses to AZD1222 COVID-19 vaccine. Profiled with immunoSEQ multiplex PCR; TCRdb holds only in-frame clones, not every one. The profile shows 85,000 to 130,000 clones, about nine tenths of them singletons. The input for sequencing was peripheral blood, taken 28 days after the second dose of the MenACWY control vaccine. These receptors came from an adult who received the MenACWY meningococcal vaccine as a control.

The rearrangement links TRBV2 to TRBJ1-5, with 7 bases fitting TRBD1. Germline lookup yields CDR1 SNHLY and CDR2 FYNNEI. CDR3 length equals 15 residues. V lost 4 bases and J lost 6; bases outside the gene matches: 9. The CDR3 sequence is CASSGDRVIGQPQHF. The DNA for the CDR3 is TGTGCCAGCAGTGGCGACAGGGTAATCGGTCAGCCCCAGCATTTT.

This sequence joins TRBV7-3 and TRBJ2-7; D is tentatively TRBD1 or TRBD2 (5 bases each). This CDR3 contains 14 residues. Per the germline V gene, CDR1 is SGHTA and CDR2 is FQGTGA. V was pared by 2 bases and J by 1 base, with 9 bases between. The CDR3: CASSLGGDSYEQYF. The CDR3 DNA is TGTGCCAGCAGCTTAGGGGGTGATTCCTACGAGCAGTACTTC.

This rearrangement joins TRBV11-3 to TRBJ2-1; D is unresolved. V was cut by 4 bases and J by 10 bases, with 8 bases left in between. There are 11 residues in the CDR3. CDR1 and CDR2 (germline): SGHNT, YENEEA. CDR3 sequence: CASSSAGEQFF. The CDR3 bases are TGTGCCAGCAGCTCGGCCGGAGAGCAGTTCTTC. Based on the CDR3 plus reference TRBV11-3 and TRBJ2-1, the full variable domain is EAGVVQSPRYKIIEKKQPVAFWCNPISGHNTLYWYLQNLGQGPELLIRYENEEAVDDSQLPKDRFSAERLKGVDSTLKIQPAELGDSAVYLCASSSAGEQFFGPGTRLTVL.

The chain couples TRBV7-8 to TRBJ2-7, with TRBD1 identical over 7 bases. Germline CDR1 and CDR2: SGHVS and FQNEAQ. V was clipped by 1 base and J by 2 bases; unmatched bases: 5. This CDR3 is built from 15 residues. CDR3 region: CASSLGPGGTYEQYF. The DNA of the CDR3 is TGTGCCAGCAGCTTAGGACCAGGGGGAACCTACGAGCAGTACTTC.

J is TRBJ2-5 and V is TRBV6-2 or TRBV6-3; D call uncertain. V lost 0 bases and J lost 7, with 6 bases in between. Germline lookup yields CDR1 MNHEY and CDR2 SVGEGT. This CDR3 is 12 amino acids long. The CDR3 sequence: CASSYSPGTQYF. CDR3 DNA sequence: TGTGCCAGCAGTTACTCTCCCGGGACCCAGTACTTC.

The gene calls are TRBV27 and TRBJ2-7; 7 nucleotides align to TRBD1. This CDR3 has 15 amino acids. Looked up from germline, CDR1 is MNHEY and CDR2 is SMNVEV (reference sequence). With 3 bases clipped from V and 0 bases from J, the junction kept 5 bases outside the gene matches. CDR3 amino acids: CASSLGQSTSYEQYF. CDR3 nucleotide sequence: TGTGCCAGCAGTTTGGGACAGAGTACCTCCTACGAGCAGTACTTC.

The V gene is TRBV5-8, the J gene TRBJ1-1; D gene uncertain. Germline values: CDR1 SGHTS, CDR2 YDEGEE. Trimming left V 4 bases short and J 9 bases short, with 19 bases between. The CDR3 loop spans 14 amino acids. The chain's CDR3 is CASSPRWAVWKAFF. CDR3 nucleotides: TGTGCCAGCAGCCCCCGATGGGCAGTCTGGAAAGCTTTCTTT.

The rearrangement links TRBV5-6 to TRBJ2-7, with D perhaps matching TRBD1 (5 bases). The CDR3 totals 14 residues. V was shortened by 5 bases and J by 0 bases, with 12 bases between the two germline ends. CDR1 is SGHDT, CDR2 YYEEEE, per germline. The CDR3 is CASRHRQSSYEQYF. The CDR3 nucleotides are TGTGCCAGCAGACATCGACAGTCCTCCTACGAGCAGTACTTC.

The chain couples TRBV6-5 to TRBJ1-6; 7 nucleotides agree with TRBD1. The germline gives CDR1 MNHEY, CDR2 SVGAGI. V trimming: 10 bases; J trimming: 4 bases; junction bases outside the gene matches: 7. The CDR3 consists of 14 residues. This chain's CDR3 is CAISGDRYNSPLHF. DNA of the CDR3: TGTGCCATCTCGGGGGACAGATATAATTCACCCCTCCACTTT.

Regarding this clone: This sample also contains other DNA sequences that code for the same CDR3. The chain combines TRBV5-1 with TRBJ1-1; a possible D gene is TRBD1 (5 bases). Trimming took off 0 bases at V and 3 bases at J, with 12 bases between the two ends. The germline CDR1 and CDR2 sequences are SGHRS and YFSETQ. The CDR3 is made up of 15 amino acids. CDR3: CASSLVVGGDTEAFF. The CDR3 DNA sequence: TGCGCCAGCAGCTTGGTTGTCGGGGGGGACACTGAAGCTTTCTTT.

V usage is TRBV20-1 and J usage is TRBJ1-2; D gene ambiguous. Per the germline V gene, CDR1 is DFQATT and CDR2 is SNEGSKA (reference sequence). Between the trimmed V and J ends, which lost 3 bases and 8 bases, there was a span of 22 bases. The CDR3 length is 15 residues. As DNA, the CDR3 is TGCAGTGCTAGTCGTTTCGGGCCCCCTACGGGAGGCTACACCTTC. Its protein product is CSASRFGPPTGGYTF.

This chain connects TRBV2 to TRBJ1-5, with 9 positions matching TRBD1. CDR1 is SNHLY and CDR2 is FYNNEI in the germline V gene. The CDR3 consists of 14 residues. The V gene end was trimmed by 8 bases and the J gene end by 7 bases; junction bases not matched to a gene: 9. The CDR3 DNA reads TGTGCCAGCGCCGGGACAGGGAGTACCCAGCCCCAGCATTTT. Its protein product is CASAGTGSTQPQHF.

The chain uses TRBV28 and TRBJ1-5; 8 bases match TRBD1. V lost 4 bases, J lost 7 bases, and 6 bases stayed unmatched. CDR3 length: 14 residues. The V gene's germline CDR1 is MDHEN and CDR2 SYDVKM. The DNA for the CDR3 is TGTGCCAGCAGTTCTCCAGGGGGCGGGCAGCCCCAGCATTTT. It translates to CASSSPGGGQPQHF.

This clone appeared a single time. The CDR3 DNA reads as TGTGCCAGCTCACCCGGGAACACGAACACTGAAGCTTTCTTT. Amino acids: CASSPGNTNTEAFF. The genes are TRBV18 and TRBJ1-1; no definite D call. V was clipped by 3 bases and J by 1 base, with 9 bases between them. There are 14 residues in the CDR3. Looked up from germline, CDR1 is KGHSH and CDR2 is LQKENI.

The chain combines TRBV27 with TRBJ2-1; the D gene is possibly TRBD2 (5 bases). CDR3 length: 16 residues. The V end lost 0 bases, the J end lost 1 base, and 10 bases lay between the germline ends. Germline loops: CDR1 MNHEY, CDR2 SMNVEV (reference sequence). The CDR3 sequence is CASSLSIGGSYNEQFF. The CDR3 bases are TGTGCCAGCAGTTTATCAATCGGAGGATCCTACAATGAGCAGTTCTTC.

The chain uses TRBV9 and TRBJ1-6; a possible D gene is TRBD1 (5 bases). The V and J ends lost 4 bases and 10 bases respectively, with 18 bases between them. The CDR3 has 15 amino acids. CDR1 and CDR2 (germline): SGDLS, YYNGEE. The CDR3 sequence: CASSRDSGFQSPLHF. CDR3 DNA sequence: TGTGCCAGCAGCCGGGACTCAGGGTTCCAGTCACCCCTCCACTTT. The full variable domain, with the rest looked up from reference TRBV9 and TRBJ1-6, is DSGVTQTPKHLITATGQRVTLRCSPRSGDLSVYWYQQSLDQGLQFLIQYYNGEERAKGNILERFSAQQFPDLHSELNLSSLELGDSALYFCASSRDSGFQSPLHFGNGTRLTVT.